These T cell receptor beta chains were read from a single sample in a study of T cell responses to AZD1222 COVID-19 vaccine. Here immunoSEQ multiplex PCR was the method, and the copy in TCRdb shows in-frame clones only, minus some. The table has 150,000 to 200,000 clones, about 88% seen once; the top ten hold approximately 1.8%. Sequences were derived from peripheral blood, sampled on day 0 of AZD1222 vaccination. The receptors were gathered from an adult in good health. CDR3s include the opening cysteine and the closing phenylalanine or tryptophan. The D gene is left open where the match is weak. Clone size is not always given. Where it is, it says once, few, many or a class for expanded clones.

V gene	D gene	J gene	clone size	CDR3 DNA	CDR3 protein
TRBV6-1	.	TRBJ2-5	.	TGTGCCAGCAGTGAAACCGTAGCAGAGACCCAGTACTTC	CASSETVAETQYF
TRBV27	.	TRBJ1-6	.	TGTGCCAGCACCACCGCTAATTCACCCCTCCACTTT	CASTTANSPLHF
TRBV30	.	TRBJ1-3	.	TGTGCCTGGAGTGCAAGTACTGGAAACACCATATATTTT	CAWSASTGNTIYF
TRBV6-6	TRBD1	TRBJ1-1	few	TGTGCCAGCAGAAACAGGGGTCTTGGGGCTTTCTTT	CASRNRGLGAFF
TRBV10-2	TRBD2	TRBJ2-1	medium-sized	TGCGCCAGCGGGGGGGTAGTGTATGAGCAGTTCTTC	CASGGVVYEQFF
TRBV6-5	TRBD1	TRBJ1-1	.	TGTGCCAGCCGGACAGGGGTCGACACTGAAGCTTTCTTT	CASRTGVDTEAFF
TRBV18	.	TRBJ1-2	.	TGTGCCAGCTCACCAAGGCAGCATAACTATGGCTACACCTTC	CASSPRQHNYGYTF
TRBV9	TRBD1	TRBJ2-3	.	TGTGCCAGCGGCACCGGGACAGGGGCCGCAGATACGCAGTATTTT	CASGTGTGAADTQYF
TRBV4-3	TRBD2	TRBJ2-7	.	TGCGCCAGCAGCCAAGATTATCGGGCTAGCGGCGCCTACGAGCAGTACTTC	CASSQDYRASGAYEQYF
TRBV6-1	.	TRBJ1-5	.	TGTGCCAGCAGTGAAAAGTCTTACAGCCCCAATCAGCCCCAGCATTTT	CASSEKSYSPNQPQHF
TRBV5-1	.	TRBJ1-6	.	TGCGCCAGCAGCTACGATACAAGAGGGAACTCACCCCTCCACTTT	CASSYDTRGNSPLHF
TRBV28	.	TRBJ1-4	.	TGTGCCAGCAGTTTGTTTAGTGATGAAAAACTGTTTTTT	CASSLFSDEKLFF
TRBV7-8	TRBD1	TRBJ1-5	.	TGTGCCAGCAGCTTAGAGCGGACAGGGCGGATTCAGCCCCAGCATTTT	CASSLERTGRIQPQHF
TRBV25-1	.	TRBJ1-1	once	TGTGCCAGCACCGTTCCTGGGAGGGACGGGGCTTTCTTT	CASTVPGRDGAFF
TRBV9	.	TRBJ1-6	.	TGTGCCAGCAGCGTGGTCGGTTCTGATTCACCCCTCCACTTT	CASSVVGSDSPLHF
TRBV16	.	TRBJ2-7	.	TGTGCCAGCAGCCAATTAGGAGGGAGCCTTGCCTACGAGCAGTACTTC	CASSQLGGSLAYEQYF
TRBV7-2	TRBD2	TRBJ2-1	.	TGTGCCAGCAGCCGGAGGACTAGCGGGGGGGCTTCCTCCTACAATGAGCAGTTCTTC	CASSRRTSGGASSYNEQFF
TRBV18	TRBD1	TRBJ2-3	.	TGTGCCAGCTCACCAAAAAGACAGGGGGAAGTAAGCACAGATACGCAGTATTTT	CASSPKRQGEVSTDTQYF
TRBV10-3	.	TRBJ1-1	.	TGTGCCATCAGTGCAGTGGGATCGGACACTGAAGCTTTCTTT	CAISAVGSDTEAFF
TRBV7-9	.	TRBJ1-2	.	TGTGCCAGCAGCCTAGGGGGTGGAGGCTACACCTTC	CASSLGGGGYTF
TRBV25-1	.	TRBJ1-3	.	TGTGCCAGCAGTGAATGGGGGCGGGGACAAATCTCTGGAAACACCATATATTTT	CASSEWGRGQISGNTIYF
TRBV5-1	TRBD1	TRBJ1-3	.	TGCGCCAGCGCCCAGGGGGTCAACTCTGGAAACACCATATATTTT	CASAQGVNSGNTIYF
TRBV2	.	TRBJ2-1	.	TGTGCCAGCAGTCAAGTTCCTTTCTACAATGAGCAGTTCTTC	CASSQVPFYNEQFF
TRBV15	.	TRBJ1-1	.	TGTGCCACCAGCAGAGATAAGTGGTTGAACACTGAAGCTTTCTTT	CATSRDKWLNTEAFF
TRBV11-2	.	TRBJ2-2	.	TGTGCCAGCAGCTCCCACTTGAACACCGGGGAGCTGTTTTTT	CASSSHLNTGELFF
TRBV7-2	.	TRBJ1-1	once	TGTGCCAGCACCTTTTTAGCAACTGGTGGAACTGAAGCTTTCTTT	CASTFLATGGTEAFF
TRBV4-3	TRBD2	TRBJ2-5	.	TGCGCCAGCAGCCAAGATTTAAAAACTAGCGGGACCCAAGAGACCCAGTACTTC	CASSQDLKTSGTQETQYF
TRBV19	.	TRBJ1-6	once	TGTGCCAGTAGTATACAACAGAGTAATTCACCCCTCCACTTT	CASSIQQSNSPLHF
TRBV7-2	.	TRBJ1-1	.	TGTGCCAGCAGCTTTTCCTCCGGGCCTGGGAACACTGAAGCTTTCTTT	CASSFSSGPGNTEAFF
TRBV2	.	TRBJ2-2	few	TGTGCCAGCAGTGTTGAGCCCGGGGAGCTGTTTTTT	CASSVEPGELFF
TRBV5-1	.	TRBJ1-1	.	TGCGCCAGCAGCTGGCGGGGGGGCGGTACTGAAGCTTTCTTT	CASSWRGGGTEAFF
TRBV7-9	.	TRBJ1-6	.	TGTGCCAGCAGCCCAAACGCCAATAATTCACCCCTCCACTTT	CASSPNANNSPLHF
TRBV27	.	TRBJ1-5	.	TGTGCCAGCAGTCGATCCAGGGTTCTGAATCAGCCCCAGCATTTT	CASSRSRVLNQPQHF
TRBV6-5	.	TRBJ2-4	once	TGTGCCAGCAGTTCCCCAGGACACGGGGGTTGGAACATTCAGTACTTC	CASSSPGHGGWNIQYF
TRBV24-1	.	TRBJ2-5	.	TGTGCCACCAGTTTCGGGGGGCAGGAGACCCAGTACTTC	CATSFGGQETQYF
TRBV10-3	.	TRBJ2-3	.	TGTGCCATCAGTGGTAGTGATACGCAGTATTTT	CAISGSDTQYF
TRBV9	TRBD2	TRBJ2-1	.	TGTGCCAGCAGCGTAGACCTAGCGGGGGACCGTCGGAATGAGCAGTTCTTC	CASSVDLAGDRRNEQFF
TRBV7-9	TRBD2	TRBJ2-1	.	TGTGCCAGCAGCTTGGCGGGAGGGCCGGGAACCCTCTTCTTC	CASSLAGGPGTLFF
TRBV28	TRBD1	TRBJ2-7	.	TGTGCCAGCAGTGGCCTTCGGACAGGGTGGGATCGATACGAGCAGTACTTC	CASSGLRTGWDRYEQYF
TRBV7-9	TRBD1	TRBJ2-3	.	TGTGCCAGCAGCTTCTGGACAGGGCTCTTGGATACGCAGTATTTT	CASSFWTGLLDTQYF
TRBV15	.	TRBJ1-3	.	TGTGCCACCAGCAGAGATCCGAGGGGGAGGCGCGGTGGGGTACACACCATATATTTT	CATSRDPRGRRGGVHTIYF
TRBV7-8	.	TRBJ2-1	.	TGTGCCAGCAGCTTAGATTTTAGGCTAGCCCACGAGCAGTTCTTC	CASSLDFRLAHEQFF
TRBV29-1	.	TRBJ2-5	.	TGCAGCGTTGGGGGGGGCGAGACCCAGTACTTC	CSVGGGETQYF